These 14 T cell receptor beta chains originate from one sample sequenced in a study of shared clonotypes between healthy human individuals. Some clones are missing from TCRdb's copy, which holds only in-frame ones; the method was immunoSEQ multiplex PCR. The sample shows over a million clones, more than 65% of them seen only once. The sample comprised memory CD4+ T cells sorted from blood. Subset of the sample: CD45RA-negative fraction. The receptor set was obtained from a young man in good health.

V gene TRBV7-6 combines with J gene TRBJ2-3, with 11 bases that match TRBD1. Germline lookup yields CDR1 SGHVS and CDR2 FNYEAQ. With 2 bases clipped from V and 5 bases from J, the junction kept 3 bases outside the gene matches. The CDR3 has 15 residues. CDR3 sequence reads: CASSLRDRGRDTQYF. In DNA form, the CDR3 reads TGTGCCAGCAGCTTAAGGGACAGGGGGAGAGATACGCAGTATTTT.

This clone was detected only a few times. The chain couples TRBV30 to TRBJ2-2; D ambiguous. Germline values: CDR1 GTSNPN, CDR2 SVGIG (reference sequence). This CDR3 region has 15 residues. V was cut by 3 bases and J by 0 bases, with 11 bases left in between. The CDR3 region is CAWSHGRANTGELFF. CDR3 DNA: TGTGCCTGGAGCCACGGAAGGGCGAACACCGGGGAGCTGTTTTTT.

The chain carries TRBV5-1 and TRBJ2-1, with 10 nucleotides matching TRBD2. The CDR3 sequence is 15 residues long. CDR1 is SGHRS, CDR2 YFSETQ, per germline. Trimming took 4 bases from V and 5 from J; bases not matched to a gene: 6. The chain's CDR3 is CASSPSGGPNNEQFF. CDR3 nucleotide sequence: TGCGCCAGCAGCCCTAGCGGGGGACCCAACAATGAGCAGTTCTTC.

This clone turned up a few times. This chain connects TRBV28 to TRBJ1-1; 7 bases align to TRBD1. The CDR3 is made up of 14 amino acids. J gave up 4 bases and V 5 bases, and 7 bases lay outside the gene matches. Germline CDR1 and CDR2: MDHEN and SYDVKM. CDR3 region: CASSPTGRVTEAFF. DNA of the CDR3: TGTGCCAGCAGTCCGACAGGGAGGGTCACTGAAGCTTTCTTT.

This rearrangement joins TRBV30 to TRBJ1-3, with 8 bases that match TRBD1. V was pared by 3 bases and J by 3 bases, with 10 bases of the junction left unmatched. This CDR3 is 16 amino acids long. Germline V gene sequence: CDR1 GTSNPN, CDR2 SVGIG (reference sequence). CDR3 protein: CAWRGGQGEYGNTIYF. CDR3 coding DNA: TGTGCCTGGAGGGGCGGACAGGGTGAATATGGAAACACCATATATTTT.

This clone has ten or more counts. This chain uses TRBV6-1 with TRBJ2-2, with TRBD2 identical over 8 bases. Trimming removed 6 bases from V and 3 bases from J; junction bases left unmatched: 6. Germline loops: CDR1 MNHNS, CDR2 SASEGT. CDR3 length equals 15 residues. The CDR3 nucleotides read TGTGCCAGCAGCGGGGGGGCAGGCGACACCGGGGAGCTGTTTTTT. Translated: CASSGGAGDTGELFF.

Only a few counts were recorded for this clone. This chain links TRBV27 with TRBJ2-7; 9 nucleotides agree with TRBD2. From germline, CDR1 is MNHEY and CDR2 SMNVEV (reference sequence). With V trimmed by 7 bases and J by 3 bases, 10 bases remained unmatched. The CDR3 extends over 15 amino acids. The CDR3 DNA sequence: TGTGCCAGCACCTTCCGGGGTAGCGGGGGCTACGAGCAGTACTTC. This gives the protein CASTFRGSGGYEQYF.

This sequence joins TRBV5-1 and TRBJ2-7; D unresolved. The CDR3 sequence is 14 residues long. CDR1 and CDR2 (germline): SGHRS, YFSETQ. With 4 bases removed from V and 2 bases from J, the gap between germline ends came to 13 bases. CDR3 sequence (DNA): TGCGCCAGCAGCCCTACCACGGGTGCCTACGAGCAGTACTTC. Encoded protein: CASSPTTGAYEQYF.

The rearrangement links TRBV7-3 to TRBJ1-3; D is possibly TRBD1 (6 bases). V dropped 4 bases and J dropped 2 bases, with 6 bases sitting between them. CDR1 SGHTA and CDR2 FQGTGA come from the germline V gene. The CDR3 is made up of 13 amino acids. Here the CDR3 reads CASSSGAGNTIYF. The CDR3 coding sequence is TGTGCCAGCAGCTCAGGGGCTGGAAACACCATATATTTT.

The chain has TRBV27 and TRBJ2-3; 9 bases align to TRBD2. With V trimmed by 6 bases and J by 8 bases, 12 bases remained unmatched. Germline lookup yields CDR1 MNHEY and CDR2 SMNVEV (reference sequence). The CDR3 extends over 15 amino acids. The CDR3 region has the DNA TGTGCCAGCAGGACTAGCGGTACCCCCTTCGGTACGCAGTATTTT. Its protein is CASRTSGTPFGTQYF.

The chain uses TRBV20-1 and TRBJ2-1, with 7 positions matching TRBD2. In germline, CDR1 is DFQATT, CDR2 SNEGSKA (reference sequence). The CDR3 totals 11 residues. The CDR3, as DNA: TGCGGGGGAGGGTCCTACAATGAGCAGTTCTTC. Protein product: CGGGSYNEQFF.

J is TRBJ1-2 and V is TRBV10-3, with D unclear. The CDR3 is made up of 12 amino acids. Between the trimmed V and J ends, which lost 4 bases and 7 bases, there was a span of 10 bases. Germline-derived CDR1 and CDR2 are ENHRY and SYGVKD. The CDR3 region has the DNA TGTGCCATCAGTGGGGCGAATCGTGGCTACACCTTC. This sequence encodes CAISGANRGYTF.

The chain combines TRBV15 with TRBJ2-7; D gene unclear. This CDR3 has 14 residues. Trimming removed 5 bases from V and 7 bases from J, with 18 bases in between. CDR1 and CDR2 from the germline V gene are LNHNV and YYDKDF (reference sequence). CDR3 in DNA: TGTGCCACCAGCCCTGGGGTGGGCCTCGCGGAGCAGTACTTC. Its protein product is CATSPGVGLAEQYF.

The CDR3 nucleotides are TGCGCCAGCAGCCCCCGGACAGGGACCTACGAGCAGTACTTC. Translating it yields CASSPRTGTYEQYF. J is TRBJ2-7 and V is TRBV4-1; 8 nucleotides line up with TRBD1. The germline gives CDR1 MGHRA, CDR2 YSYEKL. The CDR3 is 14 amino acids. V was pared by 4 bases and J by 2 bases, with 4 bases of the junction left unmatched.